Shown below are 5 T cell receptor beta chains from a single sample sequenced in a study of OX40 agonist ivuxolimab in advanced cancers. Method: immunoSEQ multiplex PCR; TCRdb's copy keeps in-frame clones and lacks some. The sample consists of about 48,000 clones, about 93% of them appearing once. This specimen was CD4+ or CD8+ T cells sorted from blood, taken in a trial of the OX40 agonist ivuxolimab. Source of these receptors: an adult with an advanced solid tumor such as melanoma, head and neck, liver or kidney cancer.

The chain combines TRBV4-1 with TRBJ2-2; the match to TRBD1 covers 11 bases. V lost 3 bases, J lost 5 bases, and 5 bases stayed unmatched. The CDR3 is made up of 16 amino acids. Germline V lookup: CDR1 MGHRA, CDR2 YSYEKL. The CDR3 here is CASSHLGTGGTGELFF. The CDR3, as DNA: TGCGCCAGCAGCCATCTTGGGACAGGGGGAACCGGGGAGCTGTTTTTT.

The CDR3 DNA sequence: TGTGCCAGCTCTTCTACGGGCAGGTTGAACACTGAAGCTTTCTTT. This encodes CASSSTGRLNTEAFF. This sequence joins TRBV18 and TRBJ1-1; D not certain. Germline lookup yields CDR1 KGHSH and CDR2 LQKENI. With 6 bases removed from V and 0 bases from J, the gap between germline ends came to 14 bases. The CDR3 extends over 15 amino acids.

The chain uses TRBV6-1 and TRBJ1-1; the D gene is possibly TRBD1 (5 bases). V lost 2 bases and J lost 8, with 15 bases in between. Germline CDR1 reads MNHNS; CDR2 reads SASEGT. The CDR3 extends over 14 amino acids. The CDR3 sequence is CASSEPDGTSEAFF. The CDR3 DNA reads as TGTGCCAGCAGTGAACCCGATGGGACCTCCGAAGCTTTCTTT.

The chain joins TRBV7-9 to TRBJ2-3; 7 bases align to TRBD2. Germline V gene sequence: CDR1 SEHNR, CDR2 FQNEAQ (reference sequence). The CDR3 spans 15 residues. Losses at the gene ends were 5 bases for V and 4 bases for J; bases not matched to a gene: 9. CDR3 bases: TGTGCCAGCAGCAACCGGGGAGGGAGTGCAGATACGCAGTATTTT. This sequence encodes CASSNRGGSADTQYF.

This chain joins TRBV6-1 and TRBJ1-5; D is ambiguous. Per germline, CDR1 MNHNS and CDR2 SASEGT. The CDR3 sequence is 14 residues long. Trimming shortened V by 8 bases and J by 6 bases, and 17 bases separated the two germline ends. The CDR3 protein is CASWAISIGQPQHF. As DNA, the CDR3 is TGTGCCAGCTGGGCCATTAGCATCGGTCAGCCCCAGCATTTT.